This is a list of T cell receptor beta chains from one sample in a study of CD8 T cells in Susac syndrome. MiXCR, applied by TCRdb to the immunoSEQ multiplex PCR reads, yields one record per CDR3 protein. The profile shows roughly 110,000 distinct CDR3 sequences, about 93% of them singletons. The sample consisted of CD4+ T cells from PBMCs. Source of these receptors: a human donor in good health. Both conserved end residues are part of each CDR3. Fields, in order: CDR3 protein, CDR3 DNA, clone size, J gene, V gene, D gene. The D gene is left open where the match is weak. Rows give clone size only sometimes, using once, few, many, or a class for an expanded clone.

CASRPKPGLAYNEQFF TGTGCCAGCAGACCGAAGCCGGGACTAGCTTACAATGAGCAGTTCTTC - TRBJ2-1 TRBV7-9 TRBD2
CASSQSSGFVRYEQYF TGTGCCAGCAGTCAGTCGTCCGGGTTCGTCAGGTACGAGCAGTACTTC - TRBJ2-7 TRBV27 -
CSVEGAQGTEQYF TGCAGCGTGGAAGGTGCGCAGGGAACGGAGCAGTACTTC - TRBJ2-7 TRBV29-1 -
CASSLSTSGSGAYGTQYF TGCGCCAGCAGCTTGTCCACTAGCGGGAGTGGGGCCTATGGGACCCAGTACTTC - TRBJ2-5 TRBV5-1 TRBD2
CASSLARGGVAGELFF TGTGCCAGCAGCTTAGCGCGAGGGGGCGTCGCCGGGGAGCTGTTTTTT - TRBJ2-2 TRBV7-8 TRBD1
CASSPNGGLVRTGELFF TGCGCCAGCAGCCCGAACGGGGGACTAGTGAGGACCGGGGAGCTGTTTTTT - TRBJ2-2 TRBV4-3 TRBD2
CASSPTGLAGELFF TGTGCCAGCAGCCCTACGGGACTAGCCGGGGAGCTGTTTTTT - TRBJ2-2 TRBV6-2/TRBV6-3 TRBD2
CASRSTRFGTGGLNTEAFF TGTGCCAGCAGGAGTACGCGGTTTGGGACAGGGGGCTTGAACACTGAAGCTTTCTTT - TRBJ1-1 TRBV6-2/TRBV6-3 TRBD1
CSVEWVLNEQFF TGCAGCGTTGAATGGGTTCTCAATGAGCAGTTCTTC - TRBJ2-1 TRBV29-1 -
CASSTVKGARAFF TGTGCCAGTAGTACCGTAAAGGGGGCGCGGGCTTTCTTT - TRBJ1-1 TRBV19 TRBD1
CASSSRLAKSSDTQYF TGTGCCAGCAGTTCCCGACTAGCGAAGTCATCAGATACGCAGTATTTT once TRBJ2-3 TRBV27 TRBD2
CASSQDVRPTLYNEQFF TGCGCCAGCAGCCAAGACGTCCGCCCGACCCTCTACAATGAGCAGTTCTTC - TRBJ2-1 TRBV4-3 -
CASSFGDRASYEQYF TGCGCCAGCAGCTTTGGTGACAGGGCCTCCTACGAGCAGTACTTC - TRBJ2-7 TRBV5-1 TRBD1
CSAKGAISNQPQHF TGCAGTGCTAAAGGGGCAATAAGCAATCAGCCCCAGCATTTT once TRBJ1-5 TRBV20-1 -
CASSLGGGSYNEQFF TGTGCCAGCAGCCTAGGGGGAGGGTCCTACAATGAGCAGTTCTTC few TRBJ2-1 TRBV5-1 -
CASSLPGGDEKLFF TGCGCCAGCAGCTTGCCAGGGGGCGATGAAAAACTGTTTTTT - TRBJ1-4 TRBV5-1 TRBD1
CASRTWGYEQYF TGTGCCAGCAGAACATGGGGCTACGAGCAGTACTTC - TRBJ2-7 TRBV5-6 -
CASSITPYEQYF TGTGCCAGCAGCATCACACCGTACGAGCAGTACTTC - TRBJ2-7 TRBV5-6 -
CASSRSTSSYEQYF TGTGCCAGCAGCCGAAGTACCAGTTCCTACGAGCAGTACTTC - TRBJ2-7 TRBV7-9 -
CASTRTGLSGGRGADTQYF TGTGCCAGCACCCGGACAGGGTTAAGCGGAGGCCGGGGAGCAGATACGCAGTATTTT - TRBJ2-3 TRBV6-1 TRBD1
CASSPVRGRDGELFF TGTGCCAGCAGTCCAGTCAGGGGGCGGGATGGCGAGCTGTTTTTT - TRBJ2-2 TRBV12-3/TRBV12-4 TRBD1
CAWSPHPVEGEQYF TGTGCCTGGAGTCCCCATCCGGTAGAGGGCGAGCAGTACTTC few TRBJ2-7 TRBV30 -
CAAEPAFQSPLHF TGTGCCGCAGAACCTGCGTTTCAATCACCCCTCCACTTT - TRBJ1-6 TRBV30 -
CASSSRDILAEAFF TGTGCCAGTAGTTCCCGGGACATTCTCGCTGAAGCTTTCTTT - TRBJ1-1 TRBV19 -
CASSPGPSEQFF TGTGCCAGCAGCCCGGGACCGAGTGAGCAGTTCTTC - TRBJ2-1 TRBV7-9 -
CASSVGGVNSYEQYF TGTGCCAGCAGCGTAGGGGGAGTCAATTCCTACGAGCAGTACTTC - TRBJ2-7 TRBV9 -
CASSQEFRGTVNQPQHF TGTGCCAGCAGCCAAGAATTTAGAGGCACAGTGAATCAGCCCCAGCATTTT - TRBJ1-5 TRBV4-2 -
CASSPRGEGTKNTEAFF TGTGCCAGCAGCCCCCGGGGCGAGGGTACCAAGAACACTGAAGCTTTCTTT - TRBJ1-1 TRBV7-2 -
CSANNPSGGQNTGELFF TGCAGTGCTAATAACCCTAGCGGGGGGCAAAACACCGGGGAGCTGTTTTTT - TRBJ2-2 TRBV20-1 TRBD2
CASSEGTPKNGRKLFF TGTGCCAGCAGTGAGGGGACACCCAAAAATGGGAGAAAACTGTTTTTT - TRBJ1-4 TRBV2 -
CASSFLAGGDGYTF TGTGCCAGCAGTTTCCTGGCGGGCGGGGATGGCTACACCTTC - TRBJ1-2 TRBV6-2/TRBV6-3 -
CASSRAPTGGTVNEQFF TGCGCCAGCAGCCGCGCTCCAACAGGGGGAACTGTAAATGAGCAGTTCTTC - TRBJ2-1 TRBV4-3 TRBD1
CASSEEHRGRAFF TGTGCCAGCAGTGAGGAACACAGGGGCCGGGCTTTCTTT - TRBJ1-1 TRBV25-1 TRBD1
CSVLTTVRTDTQYF TGCAGCGTTTTGACTACCGTCAGGACAGATACGCAGTATTTT - TRBJ2-3 TRBV29-1 -
CASSQDWGYCTGELFF TGTGCCAGCAGCCAAGATTGGGGGTACTGCACCGGGGAGCTGTTTTTT - TRBJ2-2 TRBV3-1 -
CASSRGGSGREQFF TGTGCCAGCAGTCGCGGTGGGAGCGGGAGGGAGCAGTTCTTC - TRBJ2-1 TRBV14 TRBD2
CASSLSGTSGIYNEQFF TGTGCCAGCAGTTTGTCCGGGACTAGCGGGATCTACAATGAGCAGTTCTTC - TRBJ2-1 TRBV6-2/TRBV6-3 TRBD2
CASSDGTSGPRGYEQYF TGTGCCAGCAGCGACGGGACTAGCGGACCAAGGGGCTACGAGCAGTACTTC - TRBJ2-7 TRBV6-2/TRBV6-3 TRBD2
CSVLKSSTDTQYF TGCAGCGTCCTAAAGTCGAGCACAGATACGCAGTATTTT - TRBJ2-3 TRBV29-1 -